A single sample gave rise to the 7 T cell receptor beta chains below, sequenced in a study of T-cell memory formation after mild COVID-19. TCRdb ran MiXCR on the 5' RACE reads and lists one entry per CDR3 protein. The data contain approximately 12,000 distinct CDR3 sequences, 16% of them singletons. The sample comprised PBMCs or a T cell subset sorted from them (not recorded which). Receptors originate from a man younger than 30 who had mild COVID-19 (a few samples of this study predate the infection). Cell type and time point are not known.

Many counts were recorded for this clonotype. V and J are TRBV19 and TRBJ2-2; TRBD1 is a possible D gene (6 bases). Trimming pared 5 bases from V and 4 bases from J, leaving 11 bases between. Germline V gene lookup returns CDR1 LNHDA and CDR2 SQIVND (reference sequence). The CDR3 is 14 residues long. This CDR3 is CASSPQGPTGELFF. CDR3 coding DNA: TGTGCCAGTAGTCCACAGGGCCCCACCGGGGAGCTGTTTTTT.

The sample holds many counts of this clonotype. CDR3 residues: CSVPRQAYTDTQYF. The CDR3 DNA is TGCAGCGTTCCAAGACAGGCCTACACAGATACGCAGTATTTT. This rearrangement joins TRBV29-1 to TRBJ2-3, with a weak D call TRBD1 (6 bases). This CDR3 contains 14 residues. Germline assignment: CDR1 SQVTM and CDR2 ANQGSEA. The ends were cut back, 5 bases at V and 2 bases at J, with 14 bases in the middle.

This clonotype was observed at least ten times. This chain uses TRBV27 with TRBJ2-6; no firm D call. Per the germline V gene, CDR1 is MNHEY and CDR2 is SMNVEV (reference sequence). Trimming pared 10 bases from V and 0 bases from J, leaving 13 bases between. CDR3 length equals 15 residues. The CDR3, as DNA: TGTGCCACCACTAACCGACCCTCTGGGGCCAACGTCCTGACTTTC. Translating it yields CATTNRPSGANVLTF.

This clonotype was seen only a few times. The rearrangement uses TRBV4-2 and TRBJ2-7, with D perhaps TRBD1 or TRBD2 (5 bases each). The CDR3 contains 16 residues. The ends were cut back, 0 bases at V and 0 bases at J, with 12 bases in the middle. Looked up from germline, CDR1 is LGHNA and CDR2 is YNFKEQ. The CDR3 DNA reads TGTGCCAGCAGCCAAGAACGGGGCTCCTACTCCTACGAGCAGTACTTC. This translates into CASSQERGSYSYEQYF.

This clonotype was seen many times. CDR3 sequence reads: CASSLFPVAGFSGNTIYF. The CDR3 DNA is TGTGCCAGCAGCTTATTTCCGGTCGCGGGATTCTCTGGAAACACCATATATTTT. The V and J genes are TRBV13 and TRBJ1-3; D remains ambiguous. CDR1 is PRHDT, CDR2 FYEKMQ, per germline (reference sequence). This CDR3 is built from 18 residues. V was clipped by 2 bases and J by 0 bases, with 17 bases between them.

This clonotype came up many times. This chain connects TRBV24-1 to TRBJ2-1, with TRBD2 as a possible D gene (6 bases). This CDR3 is built from 15 residues. CDR1 is KGHDR, CDR2 SFDVKD, per germline. Trimming took 2 bases from V and 5 from J, leaving 12 bases between them. This chain's CDR3 is CATSDSSWGDNEQFF. In DNA, the CDR3 is TGTGCCACCAGTGATTCATCCTGGGGGGACAATGAGCAGTTCTTC.

This clonotype came up a few times. The chain links TRBV7-2 to TRBJ1-3, with D perhaps matching TRBD1 (6 bases). Trimming took 2 bases from V and 4 from J, leaving 12 bases between them. This CDR3 is 15 amino acids long. CDR1 and CDR2 from the germline V gene are SGHTA and FQGNSA. The CDR3 reads CASSLLRDIGNTIYF. CDR3 DNA sequence: TGTGCCAGCAGCTTACTCCGGGACATAGGAAACACCATATATTTT.